This is a list of T cell receptor beta chains from one sample in a study of patients and donors after allogeneic stem cell transplantation. TCRdb re-analysed the RT-PCR reads in MiXCR, keeping a single row per CDR3 protein. The table lists 57,000 or so distinct CDR3 sequences, about an eighth of them singletons. Sequenced input: blood, either unsorted or a sorted T cell fraction (not recorded which). These receptors were collected from a human donor who was either an allogeneic HSCT recipient or a stem cell or donor lymphocyte infusion donor (not recorded which). It is not recorded whose cells these are; they may come from a transplant donor. The CDR3 runs from the conserved cysteine through the conserved F or W. Fields, in order: V gene, clone size, D gene, J gene, CDR3 protein, CDR3 DNA. A D gene is named only where the DNA matches it firmly. Clone size appears in some rows only: once, few, many, or a class for an expanded clone.

V: TRBV27; size: few; D: TRBD1; J: TRBJ1-1; CDR3: CASRPPGRGPEAFF; DNA: TGTGCCAGCAGACCTCCGGGCAGGGGGCCTGAAGCTTTCTTT
V: TRBV12-3/TRBV12-4; size: few; D: -; J: TRBJ2-1; CDR3: CASSFEIGIDNEQFF; DNA: TGTGCCAGCAGTTTTGAAATAGGGATCGACAATGAGCAGTTCTTC
V: TRBV20-1; size: many; D: TRBD2; J: TRBJ2-1; CDR3: CSIGLAAFNEQFF; DNA: TGCAGCATAGGACTAGCGGCCTTTAATGAGCAGTTCTTC
V: TRBV24-1; size: -; D: TRBD1; J: TRBJ1-4; CDR3: CATSGDRAEKLFF; DNA: TGTGCCACCAGTGGGGACAGGGCTGAAAAACTGTTTTTT
V: TRBV9; size: few; D: TRBD2; J: TRBJ2-2; CDR3: CASSPLAGATGELFF; DNA: TGTGCCAGCAGTCCGCTAGCGGGAGCAACCGGGGAGCTGTTTTTT
V: TRBV9; size: -; D: -; J: TRBJ2-2; CDR3: CASSVVGGELMNTGELFF; DNA: TGTGCCAGCAGCGTAGTGGGTGGAGAACTTATGAACACCGGGGAGCTGTTTTTT
V: TRBV5-1; size: few; D: -; J: TRBJ2-3; CDR3: CASSLALTRGATDTQYF; DNA: TGCGCCAGCAGCCTCGCATTAACAAGGGGAGCCACAGATACGCAGTATTTT
V: TRBV29-1; size: -; D: TRBD2; J: TRBJ2-1; CDR3: CSVVPRTRGLDEQFF; DNA: TGCAGCGTTGTTCCGAGGACTAGGGGTTTAGATGAGCAGTTCTTC
V: TRBV6-5; size: -; D: TRBD2; J: TRBJ2-2; CDR3: CASSYGRGAGELFF; DNA: TGTGCCAGCAGCTACGGGAGGGGCGCCGGGGAGCTGTTTTTT
V: TRBV7-2; size: many; D: -; J: TRBJ2-3; CDR3: CASSFTDTQYF; DNA: TGTGCCAGCAGCTTCACAGATACGCAGTATTTT
V: TRBV7-8; size: many; D: -; J: TRBJ1-1; CDR3: CASSLVGRPNTEAFF; DNA: TGTGCCAGCAGCTTAGTCGGCAGACCGAACACTGAAGCTTTCTTT
V: TRBV10-2; size: many; D: TRBD1; J: TRBJ1-2; CDR3: CASSPLGQANYGYTF; DNA: TGCGCCAGCAGTCCACTAGGACAGGCGAACTATGGCTACACCTTC
V: TRBV6-5; size: few; D: -; J: TRBJ2-1; CDR3: CASSYPGTNNEQFF; DNA: TGTGCCAGCAGTTACCCGGGGACGAACAATGAGCAGTTCTTC
V: TRBV20-1; size: -; D: TRBD1; J: TRBJ1-1; CDR3: CSALTGGTEAFF; DNA: TGCAGTGCCTTGACAGGGGGCACTGAAGCTTTCTTT
V: TRBV7-9; size: -; D: -; J: TRBJ1-1; CDR3: CASSPTTGGQAFF; DNA: TGTGCCAGCAGCCCAACCACGGGGGGGCAAGCTTTCTTT
V: TRBV6-2/TRBV6-3; size: few; D: -; J: TRBJ1-5; CDR3: CASKESNQPQHF; DNA: TGTGCCAGCAAAGAGAGCAATCAGCCCCAGCATTTT
V: TRBV29-1; size: -; D: -; J: TRBJ2-7; CDR3: CSVESLMGYEQYF; DNA: TGCAGCGTTGAATCCCTTATGGGATACGAGCAGTACTTC
V: TRBV27; size: -; D: TRBD1; J: TRBJ1-1; CDR3: CASSHTGELNTEAFF; DNA: TGTGCCAGCAGTCATACAGGGGAACTCAACACTGAAGCTTTCTTT